Listed below are T cell receptor beta chains from one sample, sequenced in a study of Ad26.COV2.S vaccination and SARS-CoV-2 variants. Data came from immunoSEQ multiplex PCR; TCRdb stores just in-frame clones and leaves some out. The sample lists about 480,000 clones, roughly 85% seen once, with more than 10% in the top ten. The starting material was peripheral blood, obtained in a trial of Ad26.COV2.S vaccine versus placebo. Every receptor here comes from a person aged 18-65 years who received the Ad26.COV2.S COVID-19 vaccine or a placebo. Both conserved end residues are part of each CDR3. A D gene is named only where the DNA matches it firmly. Rows give clone size only sometimes, using once, few, many, or a class for an expanded clone.

j_call,v_call,cdr3_length,d_call,clone_size,cdr3_aa,cdr3_nt
TRBJ2-7,TRBV5-1,14,-,-,CASSWGPGAGEQYF,TGCGCCAGCAGCTGGGGCCCGGGGGCGGGGGAGCAGTACTTC
TRBJ2-1,TRBV4-3,16,-,-,CASSRGIGNSVLSQFF,TGCGCCAGCAGCCGGGGAATAGGGAATAGCGTCCTGTCACAGTTCTTC
TRBJ1-5,TRBV27,15,-,-,CASSLQGYSNQPQHF,TGTGCCAGCAGTCTACAGGGATATAGCAATCAGCCCCAGCATTTT
TRBJ1-1,TRBV9,14,-,-,CASSVDPWGAEAFF,TGTGCCAGCAGCGTCGACCCCTGGGGGGCAGAGGCTTTCTTT
TRBJ2-1,TRBV7-5,15,-,once,CARSLEAGGYNEQFF,TGTGCCAGAAGCTTAGAAGCGGGAGGGTATAATGAGCAGTTCTTC
TRBJ2-4,TRBV19,13,-,-,CASSVIAKNIQYF,TGTGCCAGTTCGGTGATAGCCAAAAACATTCAGTACTTC
TRBJ1-6,TRBV10-3,13,TRBD1,-,CAISGTGESPLHF,TGTGCCATCAGCGGGACAGGGGAATCACCCCTCCACTTT
TRBJ1-4,TRBV28,14,-,-,CATKVTGSNEKLFF,TGTGCCACGAAAGTGACGGGAAGTAATGAAAAACTGTTTTTT
TRBJ2-7,TRBV3-1/TRBV3-2,15,-,-,CASSQGVASSYEQYF,TGTGCCAGCAGCCAGGGGGTAGCGAGCTCCTACGAGCAGTACTTC
TRBJ2-3,TRBV9,15,TRBD2,-,CASSVWAGGTDTQYF,TGTGCCAGCAGCGTGTGGGCGGGAGGCACAGATACGCAGTATTTT
TRBJ1-2,TRBV30,13,-,-,CAWSSTPHYGYTF,TGTGCCTGGAGCAGCACTCCCCACTATGGCTACACCTTC
TRBJ2-2,TRBV19,16,TRBD1,-,CASRVSGTGVAGELFF,TGTGCCAGTCGCGTATCCGGGACAGGGGTGGCCGGGGAGCTGTTTTTT
TRBJ2-2,TRBV5-5,14,-,-,CASSFGQNTGELFF,TGTGCCAGCAGTTTCGGGCAGAACACCGGGGAGCTGTTTTTT
TRBJ2-2,TRBV30,14,TRBD1,-,CAWPGTGRTGELFF,TGTGCCTGGCCCGGGACAGGGCGAACCGGGGAGCTGTTTTTT
TRBJ2-7,TRBV5-1,16,-,-,CASSSTSTGNGDEQYF,TGCGCCAGCAGCTCTACCAGTACAGGGAACGGGGACGAGCAGTACTTC
TRBJ1-2,TRBV6-5,13,TRBD1,many,CASSSFTGAGYTF,TGTGCCAGCAGTTCCTTCACAGGGGCCGGCTACACCTTC
TRBJ2-3,TRBV6-5,12,-,-,CASSSRTDTQYF,TGTGCCAGCAGCTCTCGCACAGATACGCAGTATTTT
TRBJ2-5,TRBV30,12,-,once,CAWAGSQETQYF,TGTGCCTGGGCTGGATCTCAAGAGACCCAGTACTTC
TRBJ2-1,TRBV7-8,15,TRBD2,-,CASSQTSGRGNEQFF,TGTGCCAGCAGCCAGACTAGCGGGAGAGGCAATGAGCAGTTCTTC
TRBJ2-5,TRBV5-1,13,-,-,CASSRGIQETQYF,TGCGCCAGCAGCCGCGGGATCCAAGAGACCCAGTACTTC
TRBJ2-5,TRBV7-2,16,-,-,CASSLVSGKSVETQYF,TGTGCCAGCAGCTTAGTTAGCGGCAAGTCAGTAGAGACCCAGTACTTC
TRBJ2-7,TRBV6-6,14,-,-,CASSVGGSSYEQYF,TGTGCCAGCAGCGTCGGGGGAAGCTCCTACGAGCAGTACTTC
TRBJ2-2,TRBV5-1,15,-,-,CASSSGSGNTGELFF,TGCGCCAGCAGCTCGGGTAGCGGAAACACCGGGGAGCTGTTTTTT
TRBJ2-1,TRBV27,15,TRBD2,-,CASLSLSGTYNEQFF,TGTGCCAGCCTCTCCTTGAGCGGGACCTACAATGAGCAGTTCTTC
TRBJ2-7,TRBV14,16,-,-,CASSQWSPLIPGEQYF,TGTGCCAGCAGCCAATGGAGCCCCCTTATCCCCGGTGAGCAGTACTTC
TRBJ1-2,TRBV5-4,12,-,-,CASSTQTGRDTF,TGTGCCAGCAGCACGCAAACAGGGAGAGACACCTTC
TRBJ1-2,TRBV15,14,-,-,CATSRDHVGSGYTF,TGTGCCACCAGCAGAGATCATGTAGGGTCCGGCTACACCTTC
TRBJ2-2,TRBV19,12,-,-,CASNRKSGELFF,TGTGCCAGTAATCGGAAATCCGGGGAGCTGTTTTTT
TRBJ1-5,TRBV30,18,TRBD1,once,CAWGTPTGGLVGNQPQHF,TGTGCCTGGGGGACCCCGACAGGGGGCCTGGTAGGCAATCAGCCCCAGCATTTT
TRBJ1-1,TRBV7-8,14,-,-,CASSLGRLNTEAFF,TGTGCCAGCAGCTTAGGACGGTTGAACACTGAAGCTTTCTTT
TRBJ1-5,TRBV11-2,14,-,once,CASSLAPHNQPQHF,TGTGCCAGCAGCTTAGCGCCCCACAATCAGCCCCAGCATTTT
TRBJ2-7,TRBV28,16,TRBD2,-,CASSAAMAGGLYEQYF,TGTGCCAGCAGTGCCGCTATGGCGGGAGGGCTCTACGAGCAGTACTTC